A single sample gave rise to the 5 T cell receptor beta chains below, sequenced in a study of blood T cell repertoires in COVID-19. Libraries were prepared by immunoSEQ multiplex PCR; TCRdb keeps only in-frame clonotypes and omits some of them. Of around 210,000 clones in the sample, 65% to 90% are singletons; the top ten hold 4% to 6%. The sample was peripheral blood. These receptors were obtained from a man aged 45-65 years with COVID-19, enrolled during active disease.

This clone is a singleton in its sample. CDR3 residues: CASSSEGDSSGYTF. CDR3 sequence (DNA): TGTGCCAGCAGTTCGGAGGGGGACAGTAGCGGCTACACCTTC. J is TRBJ1-2 and V is TRBV28, with 7 bases identical to TRBD1. There are 14 residues in the CDR3. Trimming at V came to 4 bases and at J to 8 bases, leaving 10 bases not matched to a gene. CDR1 MDHEN and CDR2 SYDVKM come from the germline V gene.

The V and J genes are TRBV7-8 and TRBJ1-4, with D uncertain. V lost 6 bases to trimming and J lost 7 bases, with 15 bases between them. The germline V gene encodes CDR1 SGHVS and CDR2 FQNEAQ. This CDR3 comprises 14 residues. The CDR3 here is CASSRGRLIEKLFF. As DNA, the CDR3 is TGTGCCAGCAGTCGAGGGAGGCTGATTGAAAAACTGTTTTTT.

This sequence joins TRBV27 and TRBJ1-4, with TRBD1 identical over 8 bases. The CDR3 is 15 amino acids. Per germline, CDR1 MNHEY and CDR2 SMNVEV (reference sequence). With 5 bases clipped from V and 7 bases from J, the junction kept 9 bases outside the gene matches. The CDR3 DNA is TGTGCCAGCAGTACTTACAGGGGGAGCCCTGAAAAACTGTTTTTT. This gives the protein CASSTYRGSPEKLFF.

The rearrangement links TRBV30 to TRBJ1-1; 7 positions match TRBD1. The CDR3 runs 13 residues. Germline V CDR1 and CDR2: GTSNPN, SVGIG (reference sequence). With 2 bases clipped from V and 11 bases from J, the junction kept 11 bases outside the gene matches. CDR3 bases: TGTGCCTGGAGTTCCCGGACAGGAATGTGGGCTTTCTTT. Translated, it gives CAWSSRTGMWAFF.

The chain recombines TRBV18 with TRBJ2-7; D is undetermined. Germline CDR1 KGHSH, CDR2 LQKENI. With 2 bases removed from V and 3 bases from J, the gap between germline ends came to 11 bases. This CDR3 spans 14 amino acids. The CDR3 coding sequence is TGTGCCAGCTCACCAAGCGTCGGCAGCTACGAGCAGTACTTC. Protein: CASSPSVGSYEQYF.